The 4 T cell receptor beta chains below come from one sample, sequenced in a study of yellow fever vaccine responses in identical twins. TCRdb redid the calling of the RT-PCR reads with MiXCR, one entry per CDR3 protein. The table has around 16,000 distinct CDR3 sequences, roughly 80% seen once. This sample comprised T cells from blood (PBMCs), unsorted or a sorted subset (not recorded which), obtained before or after yellow fever vaccination (not recorded which). All receptors come from a woman younger than 35 who received the yellow fever vaccine.

This clonotype was observed once. CDR3 protein: CASSLSTGVRTGELFF. The CDR3 DNA follows: TGTGCCAGCAGCTTATCCACAGGGGTTAGGACCGGGGAGCTGTTTTTT. This chain uses TRBV5-4 with TRBJ2-2; 7 nucleotides align to TRBD1. This CDR3 region has 16 residues. V shed 2 bases and J 5 bases; nucleotides not matched to a gene: 9. CDR1 is SGHNT and CDR2 is YYREEE in the germline V gene (reference sequence).

J is TRBJ2-7 and V is TRBV11-2; D is tentatively TRBD1 or TRBD2 (5 bases each). Trimming removed 5 bases from V and 5 bases from J, with 16 bases in between. The CDR3 contains 14 residues. Per the germline V gene, CDR1 is SGHAT and CDR2 is FQNNGV. In nucleotides, the CDR3 is TGTGCCAGCAGCGTGGGACCGAATCAAAACGAGCAGTACTTC. Its protein is CASSVGPNQNEQYF.

J is TRBJ2-7 and V is TRBV11-1; no reliable D call. Germline CDR1 is SGHAT and CDR2 is FQDESV (reference sequence). This CDR3 has 14 amino acids. V lost 2 bases and J 0 bases, leaving 8 bases between the germline ends. The CDR3 nucleotides read TGTGCCAGCAGCTTAATCGGCAGCTCCTACGAGCAGTACTTC. The encoded protein is CASSLIGSSYEQYF.

This clonotype was seen once. The chain couples TRBV25-1 to TRBJ2-3; weak D call: TRBD1 (6 bases). Trimming took 5 bases from V and 3 from J, leaving 9 bases between them. CDR1 MGHDK and CDR2 SYGVNS come from the germline V gene. CDR3 length equals 13 residues. The CDR3 is CASSTGQTDTQYF. The CDR3 DNA sequence: TGTGCCAGCAGTACTGGACAGACAGATACGCAGTATTTT.